The TCR beta chain under discussion was sequenced for a study of shared clonotypes between healthy human individuals. It was across several immunoSEQ plates that each subset's genomic DNA was evenly split. Using immunoSEQ multiplex PCR, the repertoire was profiled, and TCRdb retains in-frame clones only, with some absent. The sample holds fewer than 550,000 clones, around 79% seen once. The CDR3 consists of 18 residues. In germline, CDR1 is MDHEN, CDR2 SYDVKM. The V and J ends lost 6 bases and 2 bases, in that order; junction bases with no gene match: 10. This rearrangement joins TRBV28 to TRBJ1-4; 12 bases match TRBD1. The sequenced material came from PBMCs. This clonotype originated in a woman between 35 and 50 years old in good health. Some clones in this sample may be carry-over from other donors' samples. The CDR3 reads CASSPAGTGGMTNEKLFF. The DNA for the CDR3 is TGTGCCAGCAGCCCAGCAGGGACAGGGGGCATGACTAATGAAAAACTGTTTTTT.